The 6 T cell receptor beta chains below were found in one sample sequenced in a study of identical twins. TCRdb independently ran MiXCR on the 5' RACE reads; one entry per CDR3 protein. This table holds 200,000 to 250,000 distinct CDR3 sequences, roughly 13% found once. This sample also belongs to another study, concerning yellow fever vaccine responses in identical twins.

Specimen: memory (CD45RO+) T cells sorted from blood. Receptors originate from a woman between 18 and 29 years old in good health.

This clonotype was counted a few times. The rearrangement links TRBV27 to TRBJ2-2; 7 bases line up with TRBD1. V shed 4 bases, J shed 2 bases, and the junction held 7 bases outside the gene matches. Germline-derived CDR1 and CDR2 are MNHEY and SMNVEV (reference sequence). This CDR3 is built from 16 residues. The CDR3 region has the DNA TGTGCCAGCAGTTATAAGGGACAGTTAAACACCGGGGAGCTGTTTTTT. Residues: CASSYKGQLNTGELFF.

The chain combines TRBV12-3 or TRBV12-4 with TRBJ2-1; D gene uncertain. The CDR3 is 14 residues long. V was trimmed by 7 bases and J by 9 bases, leaving 19 bases between them. In DNA form, the CDR3 reads TGTGCCAGCAACCGCAAAGGGCCCGTAACTGAGCAGTTCTTC. This translates into CASNRKGPVTEQFF.

The J gene is TRBJ2-3, the V gene TRBV28; 11 bases are a match to TRBD2. Germline trimming cut 3 bases from V and 2 bases from J; bases unmatched to any gene: 7. CDR3 length: 17 residues. The V gene's germline CDR1 is MDHEN and CDR2 SYDVKM. The CDR3 bases are TGTGCCAGCAGTTTGCCCGCTAGCGGGGGGAACACAGATACGCAGTATTTT. This gives the protein CASSLPASGGNTDTQYF.

V gene TRBV19 combines with J gene TRBJ1-1; 9 bases are shared with TRBD1. V lost 9 bases to trimming and J lost 2 bases; unmatched junction nucleotides: 10. Germline V gene data show CDR1 as LNHDA and CDR2 as SQIVND (reference sequence). This CDR3 is built from 15 residues. The DNA for the CDR3 is TGTGCCAGCGACGACAGGGGGGTTTTTAACACTGAAGCTTTCTTT. Its protein product is CASDDRGVFNTEAFF.

This clonotype has ten or more counts. The rearrangement joins TRBV27 to TRBJ2-7, with 7 bases lining up with TRBD1. J lost 3 bases, V lost 4 bases, and 6 bases had no gene match. The CDR3 extends over 14 amino acids. Germline V lookup: CDR1 MNHEY, CDR2 SMNVEV (reference sequence). In nucleotides, the CDR3 is TGTGCCAGCAGTTCCCGGACAGGAAGCTACGAGCAGTACTTC. Translated: CASSSRTGSYEQYF.

V usage is TRBV2 and J usage is TRBJ2-1; 9 nucleotides align to TRBD1. Per the germline V gene, CDR1 is SNHLY and CDR2 is FYNNEI. V shed 10 bases and J 5 bases; nucleotides not matched to a gene: 24. The CDR3 spans 19 residues. CDR3 residues: CAICLLDRGSRVNDNEQFF. In DNA form, the CDR3 reads TGTGCCATCTGTTTGCTAGACAGGGGGAGCCGGGTAAACGACAATGAGCAGTTCTTC.